This T cell receptor (beta chain) was captured in a study of T cell repertoires in cytomegalovirus infection. TCRdb analysed the reads with MiXCR anew, one entry per CDR3 protein. The sample contains about 900,000 distinct CDR3 sequences, roughly 30% of which appear only once. This clonotype was found a few times. Its specificity is not known. Looked up from germline, CDR1 is LNHDA and CDR2 is SQIVND (reference sequence). Trimming pared 1 base from V and 0 bases from J, leaving 4 bases between. The length of the CDR3 is 14 residues. Findings and caveats of the study: Adding up the frequency of public TCR beta families identified people who carried CMV plus the relevant HLA.

This receptor was obtained from a human donor in good health (CMV status not recorded). Some clones in this sample may be carry-over from other donors' samples. The chain is built from TRBV19 and TRBJ2-1; D is undetermined. This sample comprised cultured CD8+ T cells from PBMCs, obtained from culture after CMV antigen stimulation. This CDR3 is CASSIVFSYNEQFF. The CDR3 bases are TGTGCCAGTAGTATAGTCTTCTCCTACAATGAGCAGTTCTTC.